The T cell receptor (beta chain) described here comes from a study of blood T cell repertoires in COVID-19. At the level of the study: In each case, the material was cDNA or gDNA derived from T cells, B-cell-depleted T cells, or PBMCs.

The germline V gene has CDR1 SEHNR and CDR2 FQNEAQ (reference sequence). This CDR3 has 14 residues. Original processing methods: From reference gene primer amplification, estimates of nucleated cell counts were derived. Method: immunoSEQ multiplex PCR; TCRdb's copy keeps in-frame clones and lacks some. V, J and clone size derive from that table, while D and trimming were established from the DNA sequence. Of 60,000 to 65,000 clones in the sample, roughly 83% were seen once. The sample consisted of peripheral blood. The chain employs TRBV7-9 and TRBJ1-3; 8 nucleotides line up with TRBD2. The J call could be wrong; TRBJ2-2 is a better fit for the DNA end. The receptor comes from a man in his forties or fifties with COVID-19, enrolled during active disease. CDR3 protein: CASSPPGTSGELFF. DNA for the CDR3: TGTGCCAGCAGCCCACCCGGGACTAGCGGGGAGCTGTTTTTT.